This TCR beta chain was sequenced for a study of vaccination and CD4 T cells after COVID-19. Treatment here: roughly 11-day PBMC culture with coronavirus spike peptide pools or control peptides (ViraFEST assay). Concerning this clonotype itself: The antigen is unknown.

The Oncomine TCR Beta short-read assay generated sequence data from the DNA of cultured CD4+ T cells. MiXCR, applied by TCRdb to the PCR reads, yields one record per CDR3 protein. The table shows 15,000 to 20,000 distinct CDR3 sequences, with around three quarters occurring only once. General observations from the study: In convalescent patients, 304 of 307 vaccine-specific clones were mono-reactive for SARS-CoV-2 spike.

CDR3 length equals 14 residues. CDR1 and CDR2 (germline): MDHEN, SYDVKM. The V end was cut by 2 bases, the J end by 2 bases, with 9 bases between. The clonotype was recovered from a human donor who had recovered from COVID-19. The V gene is TRBV28, the J gene TRBJ1-2; D is uncertain. The specimen sequenced was CD4+ T cells from blood, cultured in vitro. As DNA, the CDR3 is TGTGCCAGCAGTTTAAAGCATTTCAACTATGGCTACACCTTC. Translation gives CASSLKHFNYGYTF.